These 32 T cell receptor beta chains originate from one sample sequenced in a study of T cell changes during pregnancy in multiple sclerosis (dated by TCRdb to 2018 to 2020). The receptor library was made with the immunoSEQ multiplex PCR assay. Held by TCRdb, this immuneACCESS table contains in-frame sequences only and omits some clones. Under half of the omission traces to an unresolved V gene where checked; the cause of the rest is unknown. The sample yields 60,000 to 65,000 clones; 92% were counted once. Of the sample, 2.5% to 3% falls within the top ten clones. The sample consisted of peripheral blood, taken in the second trimester of pregnancy. The receptor source for this set is a female donor in good health, enrolled as a control in a pregnancy study.

The chain has TRBV23-1 and TRBJ1-4, with D uncertain. TRBV23-1 falls under the ORF class, with uncertain function. CDR3 size: 17 residues. The V and J ends lost 2 bases and 3 bases respectively, with 16 bases between them. This CDR3 reads CASSQVECPDSNEKLFF. The CDR3 region has the DNA TGCGCCAGCAGTCAAGTCGAATGTCCCGACTCTAATGAAAAACTGTTTTTT.

The sample holds one count of this clone. V usage is TRBV30 and J usage is TRBJ2-7, with TRBD1 matching 7 bases. V shed 4 bases, J shed 1 base, and the junction held 4 bases outside the gene matches. CDR1 is GTSNPN and CDR2 is SVGIG in the germline V gene (reference sequence). This CDR3 is built from 13 residues. The CDR3 here is CAWTGTVSYEQYF. DNA for the CDR3: TGTGCCTGGACCGGGACAGTATCCTACGAGCAGTACTTC.

V gene TRBV10-3 combines with J gene TRBJ2-4, with 10 bases fitting TRBD1. Per germline, CDR1 ENHRY and CDR2 SYGVKD. This CDR3 is built from 15 residues. The V segment lost 4 bases and the J segment 4 bases; nucleotides outside the gene matches: 4. CDR3 sequence reads: CAISGQGASKNIQYF. CDR3 nucleotide sequence: TGTGCCATCAGTGGACAGGGGGCATCAAAAAACATTCAGTACTTC.

The genes are TRBV5-1 and TRBJ2-5; 12 bases align to TRBD2. The CDR3 is 17 amino acids. Trimming at V came to 4 bases and at J to 0 bases, leaving 7 bases not matched to a gene. From germline, CDR1 is SGHRS and CDR2 YFSETQ. CDR3 protein: CASSPGLAGANQETQYF. The CDR3 DNA sequence: TGCGCCAGCAGCCCGGGACTAGCGGGTGCAAACCAAGAGACCCAGTACTTC. The full variable domain, completed using reference TRBV5-1 and TRBJ2-5, is KAGVTQTPRYLIKTRGQQVTLSCSPISGHRSVSWYQQTPGQGLQFLFEYFSETQRNKGNFPGRFSGRQFSNSRSEMNVSTLELGDSALYLCASSPGLAGANQETQYFGPGTRLLVL.

The chain employs TRBV28 and TRBJ2-1; TRBD2 agrees at 8 bases. J was trimmed by 7 bases and V by 7 bases; bases with no gene match: 12. The CDR3 contains 15 residues. Germline CDR1 MDHEN, CDR2 SYDVKM. CDR3 amino acids: CASTPGTSSHNEQFF. The CDR3 DNA reads TGTGCCAGCACACCCGGGACTAGTTCCCATAATGAGCAGTTCTTC.

The chain joins TRBV30 to TRBJ1-2; D gene unclear. V was pared by 3 bases and J by 2 bases, with 16 bases between. The CDR3 covers 15 residues. Germline V gene lookup returns CDR1 GTSNPN and CDR2 SVGIG (reference sequence). CDR3 residues: CAWSPIPGWNYGYTF. Written as DNA, the CDR3 is TGTGCCTGGAGCCCAATTCCCGGGTGGAACTATGGCTACACCTTC.

The chain recombines TRBV15 with TRBJ2-7; 14 bases are a match to TRBD2. Germline loops: CDR1 LNHNV, CDR2 YYDKDF (reference sequence). This CDR3 contains 16 residues. The J segment lost 4 bases and the V segment lost 5 bases, leaving 7 bases of the junction unmatched. CDR3 nucleotides: TGTGCCACCAGCGGTGGACTAGCGGGGGGATATTACGAGCAGTACTTC. This sequence encodes CATSGGLAGGYYEQYF.

V usage is TRBV10-3 and J usage is TRBJ1-2, with TRBD1 matching over 7 bases. Germline assignment: CDR1 ENHRY and CDR2 SYGVKD. The CDR3 is made up of 15 amino acids. V gave up 2 bases and J gave up 6 bases; unmatched junction bases: 9. CDR3 sequence reads: CAISEGPDRIDGYTF. The CDR3 DNA follows: TGTGCCATCAGTGAGGGGCCGGACAGGATCGATGGCTACACCTTC.

This clone was counted a single time. V is TRBV30 and J is TRBJ2-7; 10 positions agree with TRBD2. Germline trimming cut 4 bases from V and 1 base from J; bases unmatched to any gene: 4. Per germline, CDR1 GTSNPN and CDR2 SVGIG (reference sequence). The CDR3 is made up of 14 amino acids. CDR3 region: CAWNPLAGSYEQYF. The CDR3 DNA follows: TGTGCCTGGAACCCACTAGCGGGGTCCTACGAGCAGTACTTC.

As DNA, the CDR3 is TGTGCCAGCAGTTTTGAGTTCGAGCAGTACTTC. It yields the protein CASSFEFEQYF. The V call is TRBV28, the J call TRBJ2-7; D gene ambiguous. The ends were cut back, 3 bases at V and 6 bases at J, with 6 bases in the middle. Looked up from germline, CDR1 is MDHEN and CDR2 is SYDVKM. This CDR3 has 11 residues.

The rearrangement uses TRBV7-2 and TRBJ1-1; unclear D gene. The germline gives CDR1 SGHTA, CDR2 FQGNSA. V gave up 5 bases and J gave up 8 bases, with 15 bases separating them. This CDR3 comprises 13 residues. CDR3 sequence: CASSPQMEGEAFF. The CDR3 DNA reads as TGTGCCAGCAGCCCCCAAATGGAGGGAGAAGCTTTCTTT.

The chain recombines TRBV28 with TRBJ2-3; D may be TRBD1 (6 bases). V was trimmed by 6 bases and J by 10 bases, leaving 17 bases between them. Germline assignment: CDR1 MDHEN and CDR2 SYDVKM. This CDR3 has 13 amino acids. Here the CDR3 reads CASSPDRFNAQYF. CDR3 DNA sequence: TGTGCCAGCAGCCCTGACAGGTTCAATGCGCAGTATTTT.

The CDR3 DNA sequence: TGTGCCAGCTCACCTGGCAGGGCTGGAAACACCATATATTTT. Amino acids: CASSPGRAGNTIYF. The chain joins TRBV18 to TRBJ1-3; D is possibly TRBD1 (5 bases). Trimming left V 3 bases short and J 2 bases short, with 8 bases between. Germline CDR1 and CDR2: KGHSH and LQKENI. The CDR3 consists of 14 residues.

The rearrangement links TRBV19 to TRBJ2-5; maybe TRBD2 (5 bases). The CDR3 length is 15 residues. Germline V gene data show CDR1 as LNHDA and CDR2 as SQIVND (reference sequence). The V and J ends lost 0 bases and 5 bases respectively, with 13 bases between them. CDR3 sequence reads: CASSIETVGGETQYF. For the CDR3, the DNA is TGTGCCAGTAGTATAGAGACCGTTGGAGGCGAGACCCAGTACTTC. Full variable domain (remainder filled in from reference TRBV19 and TRBJ2-5): DGGITQSPKYLFRKEGQNVTLSCEQNLNHDAMYWYRQDPGQGLRLIYYSQIVNDFQKGDIAEGYSVSREKKESFPLTVTSAQKNPTAFYLCASSIETVGGETQYFGPGTRLLVL.

The rearrangement joins TRBV6-5 to TRBJ1-1; D remains unclear. This CDR3 comprises 13 residues. Germline CDR1 MNHEY, CDR2 SVGAGI. Trimming took 10 bases from V and 0 from J, leaving 12 bases between them. CDR3 protein: CATSLYLNTEAFF. CDR3 sequence (DNA): TGTGCCACCTCACTGTATTTGAACACTGAAGCTTTCTTT.

This chain links TRBV4-2 with TRBJ2-1; 7 bases agree with TRBD2. V was pared by 4 bases and J by 6 bases, with 18 bases of the junction left unmatched. The germline V gene has CDR1 LGHNA and CDR2 YNFKEQ. The CDR3 length is 18 residues. CDR3 residues: CASSPSFLRGLPFNEQFF. CDR3 nucleotides: TGTGCCAGCAGCCCCTCTTTTTTGCGGGGGTTACCATTCAATGAGCAGTTCTTC.

The chain has TRBV27 and TRBJ1-5; 9 positions match TRBD1. The CDR3 is made up of 14 amino acids. Losses at the gene ends were 6 bases for V and 2 bases for J; bases not matched to a gene: 2. CDR1 and CDR2 from the germline V gene are MNHEY and SMNVEV (reference sequence). The CDR3 loop is CASSGTGRNQPQHF. The DNA of the CDR3 is TGTGCCAGCAGCGGGACAGGGCGCAATCAGCCCCAGCATTTT.

This rearrangement joins TRBV6-5 to TRBJ2-7; D call uncertain. Germline CDR1 reads MNHEY; CDR2 reads SVGAGI. The CDR3 runs 13 residues. Between the trimmed V and J ends, which lost 5 bases and 2 bases, there was a span of 10 bases. The CDR3 DNA follows: TGTGCCAGCAGTGACGAGGCCACCTACGAGCAGTACTTC. It specifies CASSDEATYEQYF.

V gene TRBV11-2 combines with J gene TRBJ2-1, with D possibly TRBD2 on 5 matching bases. V was pared by 5 bases and J by 3 bases, with 23 bases between. The CDR3 length is 18 residues. The germline V gene encodes CDR1 SGHAT and CDR2 FQNNGV. The CDR3 DNA is TGTGCCAGCAGCGAACGGGCGAAGGGAGCTACTAACTACAATGAGCAGTTCTTC. This encodes CASSERAKGATNYNEQFF.

The rearrangement links TRBV7-2 to TRBJ2-7, with D possibly being TRBD2 (5 bases). CDR1 and CDR2 (germline): SGHTA, FQGNSA. This CDR3 region has 12 residues. Trimming cost V 5 bases and J 6 bases, with 11 bases left between them. The DNA of the CDR3 is TGTGCCAGCAGCCCCGGGGTGAGCGAGCAGTACTTC. Translating gives CASSPGVSEQYF.

This rearrangement joins TRBV27 to TRBJ2-1; 8 positions agree with TRBD2. This CDR3 region has 15 residues. Looked up from germline, CDR1 is MNHEY and CDR2 is SMNVEV (reference sequence). V trimming: 6 bases; J trimming: 4 bases; junction bases outside the gene matches: 8. CDR3 in DNA: TGTGCCAGCAGAAAACCGGCTAGCGGGTACAATGAGCAGTTCTTC. Protein sequence: CASRKPASGYNEQFF.

The V gene is TRBV2, the J gene TRBJ1-6; D is possibly TRBD1 (6 bases). Looked up from germline, CDR1 is SNHLY and CDR2 is FYNNEI. The CDR3 contains 13 residues. V lost 4 bases and J 8 bases, leaving 9 bases between the germline ends. Written as DNA, the CDR3 is TGTGCCAGCAGTGTAGGGGGGGATTCACCCCTCCACTTT. It encodes CASSVGGDSPLHF.

The chain has TRBV5-1 and TRBJ2-5; 8 bases are a match to TRBD1. The CDR3 totals 14 residues. The trim removed 4 bases at V and 4 bases at J, leaving 6 bases unmatched. The germline V gene has CDR1 SGHRS and CDR2 YFSETQ. The CDR3 sequence: CASSTRTGRETQYF. The CDR3, as DNA: TGCGCCAGCAGCACGCGGACAGGGAGAGAGACCCAGTACTTC. Together with reference TRBV5-1 and TRBJ2-5, the CDR3 gives the full variable domain: KAGVTQTPRYLIKTRGQQVTLSCSPISGHRSVSWYQQTPGQGLQFLFEYFSETQRNKGNFPGRFSGRQFSNSRSEMNVSTLELGDSALYLCASSTRTGRETQYFGPGTRLLVL.

The J gene is TRBJ1-3, the V gene TRBV18; D might be TRBD1 (5 bases). Germline-derived CDR1 and CDR2 are KGHSH and LQKENI. CDR3 length equals 17 residues. The ends were cut back, 1 base at V and 0 bases at J, with 13 bases in the middle. CDR3 sequence (DNA): TGTGCCAGCTCACCACAAGCCCACAGGAACTCTGGAAACACCATATATTTT. This gives the protein CASSPQAHRNSGNTIYF.

The chain combines TRBV9 with TRBJ2-7; 7 bases line up with TRBD2. V shed 2 bases, J shed 1 base, and the junction held 6 bases outside the gene matches. This CDR3 region has 15 residues. Germline loops: CDR1 SGDLS, CDR2 YYNGEE. As DNA, the CDR3 is TGTGCCAGCAGCGTCGGAGCGGGAAGATCCTACGAGCAGTACTTC. Translation gives CASSVGAGRSYEQYF. The full variable domain, with the rest looked up from reference TRBV9 and TRBJ2-7, is DSGVTQTPKHLITATGQRVTLRCSPRSGDLSVYWYQQSLDQGLQFLIQYYNGEERAKGNILERFSAQQFPDLHSELNLSSLELGDSALYFCASSVGAGRSYEQYFGPGTRLTVT.

In this sample, this clone turned up once. The chain joins TRBV7-8 to TRBJ2-1, with a possible D match to TRBD1 (6 bases). Per germline, CDR1 SGHVS and CDR2 FQNEAQ. The CDR3 extends over 13 amino acids. Trimming cost V 2 bases and J 8 bases, with 10 bases left between them. The CDR3: CASSLRGSYEQFF. CDR3 nucleotides: TGTGCCAGCAGCTTAAGGGGGAGTTATGAGCAGTTCTTC.

The rearrangement uses TRBV23-1 and TRBJ2-7; perhaps TRBD2 as D (6 bases). TRBV23-1 is sorted into the ORF group, with uncertain function. V was cut by 7 bases and J by 2 bases, with 15 bases left in between. This CDR3 has 14 amino acids. The CDR3 DNA reads TGCGCCAGCATTAATCCCGGGAGCCCCTACGAGCAGTACTTC. Translating gives CASINPGSPYEQYF.

This clone showed up just a few times. CDR3 sequence (DNA): TGTGCCAGCAGTCCCCCTGTTCGGACACAAAGGAAGTACTTC. Protein: CASSPPVRTQRKYF. The V and J genes are TRBV28 and TRBJ2-7; D is perhaps TRBD1 (5 bases). Trimming pared 5 bases from V and 11 bases from J, leaving 22 bases between. The length of the CDR3 is 14 residues. Germline CDR1 reads MDHEN; CDR2 reads SYDVKM.

This clone was detected only once. The rearrangement uses TRBV9 and TRBJ2-3; D is undetermined. The CDR3 contains 13 residues. Germline-derived CDR1 and CDR2 are SGDLS and YYNGEE. The V gene lost 0 bases and the J gene lost 4 bases, with 6 bases spanning the gap. The CDR3 loop is CASSVASPDTQYF. CDR3 in DNA: TGTGCCAGCAGCGTAGCGAGCCCAGATACGCAGTATTTT.

The CDR3 is CASSYTSANYEQYF. CDR3 in DNA: TGTGCCAGCAGTTATACTAGCGCTAACTACGAGCAGTACTTC. V is TRBV27 and J is TRBJ2-7, with TRBD2 identical over 7 bases. The CDR3 extends over 14 amino acids. V lost 4 bases and J lost 3; bases outside the gene matches: 6. Germline CDR1 reads MNHEY; CDR2 reads SMNVEV (reference sequence).

The chain uses TRBV7-9 and TRBJ2-7; 8 bases match TRBD1. Germline V gene sequence: CDR1 SEHNR, CDR2 FQNEAQ (reference sequence). The CDR3 sequence is 16 residues long. Trimming at V came to 5 bases and at J to 2 bases, leaving 11 bases not matched to a gene. CDR3 sequence reads: CASSTRGRRGPYEQYF. CDR3 in DNA: TGTGCCAGCAGCACCCGGGGGCGCAGGGGGCCCTACGAGCAGTACTTC.

The J gene is TRBJ2-1, the V gene TRBV2; possibly TRBD2 for D (6 bases). The CDR3 is 14 amino acids. The germline V gene encodes CDR1 SNHLY and CDR2 FYNNEI. V gave up 4 bases and J gave up 9 bases, with 16 bases separating them. The CDR3 DNA reads TGTGCCAGCAGTGGGCGGTGGCGGGGCGGTGAGCAGTTCTTC. Its translation: CASSGRWRGGEQFF.